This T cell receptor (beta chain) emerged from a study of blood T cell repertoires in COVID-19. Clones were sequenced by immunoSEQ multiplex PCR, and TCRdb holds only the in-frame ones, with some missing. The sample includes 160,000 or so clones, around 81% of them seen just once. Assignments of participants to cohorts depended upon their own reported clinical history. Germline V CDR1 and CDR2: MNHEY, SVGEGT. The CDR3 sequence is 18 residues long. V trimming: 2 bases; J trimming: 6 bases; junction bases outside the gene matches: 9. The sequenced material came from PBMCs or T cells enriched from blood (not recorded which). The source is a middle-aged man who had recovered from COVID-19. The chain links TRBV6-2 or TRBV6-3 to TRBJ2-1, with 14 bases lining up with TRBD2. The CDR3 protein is CASSYRISGLAGGNEQFF. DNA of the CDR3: TGTGCCAGCAGTTACCGCATTTCCGGACTAGCGGGGGGCAATGAGCAGTTCTTC.